These 16 T cell receptor beta chains share one sample of origin, sequenced in a study of blood T cell repertoires in COVID-19. The method was immunoSEQ multiplex PCR; TCRdb's version includes in-frame clones alone and lacks a portion of them. The sample holds approximately 300,000 clones; 87% are singletons and the top ten take roughly 2.2%. The sequenced sample consisted of peripheral blood. Receptors were obtained from a woman between 45 and 60 years old who had recovered from COVID-19.

V usage is TRBV18 and J usage is TRBJ2-7, with unresolved D. The CDR3 length is 13 residues. Germline V gene sequence: CDR1 KGHSH, CDR2 LQKENI. V gave up 2 bases and J gave up 7 bases, with 12 bases separating them. In DNA, the CDR3 is TGTGCCAGCTCACCAGCTGGCAACGGGGAGCAGTACTTC. It translates to CASSPAGNGEQYF.

This chain joins TRBV10-1 and TRBJ2-7, with D uncertain. The CDR3 spans 16 residues. Trimming took 5 bases from V and 0 from J, leaving 17 bases between them. The germline CDR1 and CDR2 sequences are WNHNN and SYGVQD (reference sequence). This CDR3 is CASSKVGLRSSYEQYF. The CDR3 nucleotides read TGCGCCAGCAGTAAAGTGGGCTTACGAAGCTCCTACGAGCAGTACTTC.

V and J are TRBV19 and TRBJ2-3; D possibly corresponds to TRBD2 (5 bases). Germline loops: CDR1 LNHDA, CDR2 SQIVND (reference sequence). V was trimmed by 2 bases and J by 3 bases, leaving 9 bases between them. CDR3 length: 14 amino acids. In nucleotides, the CDR3 is TGTGCCAGTAGTATAACGGGGAAAACAGATACGCAGTATTTT. Amino acids: CASSITGKTDTQYF.

The V and J genes are TRBV7-9 and TRBJ1-3, with D perhaps matching TRBD1 (5 bases). CDR1 and CDR2 from the germline V gene are SEHNR and FQNEAQ (reference sequence). This CDR3 is built from 14 residues. The V end was cut by 4 bases, the J end by 8 bases, with 15 bases between. The CDR3 spells CASSSRDSPYTIYF. CDR3 sequence (DNA): TGTGCCAGCAGCTCTAGAGACAGTCCGTACACCATATATTTT.

The rearrangement links TRBV29-1 to TRBJ1-6, with D perhaps matching TRBD1 (6 bases). CDR1 is SQVTM, CDR2 ANQGSEA, per germline. The CDR3 is 13 residues long. V was pared by 4 bases and J by 3 bases, with 7 bases between. The CDR3 sequence: CSVVDSYNSPLHF. For the CDR3, the DNA is TGCAGCGTTGTGGACAGCTATAATTCACCCCTCCACTTT.

The chain recombines TRBV9 with TRBJ2-7; D might be TRBD2 (6 bases). The germline V gene has CDR1 SGDLS and CDR2 YYNGEE. The CDR3 runs 15 residues. Between the trimmed V and J ends, which lost 4 bases and 6 bases, there was a span of 20 bases. DNA of the CDR3: TGTGCCAGCAGCCCGGCGGGAAACCCCCTCGGCGAGCAGTACTTC. Encoded protein: CASSPAGNPLGEQYF.

This chain uses TRBV6-5 with TRBJ1-2; D is possibly TRBD1 (5 bases). Per germline, CDR1 MNHEY and CDR2 SVGAGI. This CDR3 is built from 13 residues. V was clipped by 4 bases and J by 0 bases, with 6 bases between them. DNA of the CDR3: TGTGCCAGCAGTTCCAGGGCTAACTATGGCTACACCTTC. Protein product: CASSSRANYGYTF.

V usage is TRBV5-1 and J usage is TRBJ1-1, with a weak D call TRBD1 (6 bases). Germline CDR1 reads SGHRS; CDR2 reads YFSETQ. The CDR3 is made up of 14 amino acids. V lost 4 bases to trimming and J lost 0 bases, with 10 bases between them. Here the CDR3 DNA reads TGCGCCAGCAGCCTCGACAGGATGAACACTGAAGCTTTCTTT. Residues: CASSLDRMNTEAFF.

This clone was counted between two and nine times. This sequence joins TRBV10-3 and TRBJ2-5; 7 bases are shared with TRBD1. Germline CDR1 ENHRY, CDR2 SYGVKD. V shed 6 bases, J shed 5 bases, and the junction held 9 bases outside the gene matches. CDR3 size: 14 residues. CDR3 region: CAISLTTGSETQYF. CDR3 nucleotides: TGTGCCATCAGCCTAACGACAGGGAGTGAGACCCAGTACTTC.

As to this clone: Different DNA sequences within this sample yield the same CDR3. V and J are TRBV9 and TRBJ1-3, with unresolved D. Germline lookup yields CDR1 SGDLS and CDR2 YYNGEE. Trimming pared 4 bases from V and 0 bases from J, leaving 11 bases between. The CDR3 spans 15 residues. CDR3 coding DNA: TGTGCCAGCAGCACTAGTGGGAGCTCTGGAAACACCATATATTTT. Its translation is CASSTSGSSGNTIYF.

This clone was counted a single time. The V and J genes are TRBV5-1 and TRBJ1-1, with TRBD1 matching 7 bases. The CDR3 runs to 13 residues. V was clipped by 3 bases and J by 7 bases; unmatched bases: 6. Germline CDR1 and CDR2: SGHRS and YFSETQ. The CDR3 is CASSSGQADEAFF. The CDR3 DNA is TGCGCCAGCAGCTCCGGACAGGCGGATGAAGCTTTCTTT.

The chain joins TRBV10-1 to TRBJ2-2, with 7 bases identical to TRBD1. V dropped 6 bases and J dropped 6; count of bases not matched to a gene: 7. Germline values: CDR1 WNHNN, CDR2 SYGVQD (reference sequence). There are 14 residues in the CDR3. In DNA, the CDR3 is TGCGCCAGCAGCTCCGACAGGGCCCCCGGGGAGCTGTTTTTT. It specifies CASSSDRAPGELFF.

The rearrangement uses TRBV5-5 and TRBJ2-1; the match to TRBD2 covers 7 bases. Germline CDR1 and CDR2: SGHKS and YYEKEE (reference sequence). The CDR3 has 16 residues. After removal of 4 bases from V and 3 bases from J, the junction contained 10 bases not matched to a gene. The CDR3 is CASSLLATSFYNEQFF. The CDR3 coding sequence is TGTGCCAGCAGCCTCCTAGCGACTAGCTTCTACAATGAGCAGTTCTTC. Full variable domain (rest looked up from reference TRBV5-5 and TRBJ2-1): DAGVTQSPTHLIKTRGQQVTLRCSPISGHKSVSWYQQVLGQGPQFIFQYYEKEERGRGNFPDRFSARQFPNYSSELNVNALLLGDSALYLCASSLLATSFYNEQFFGPGTRLTVL.

The chain joins TRBV19 to TRBJ2-4, with 14 bases matching TRBD2. In germline, CDR1 is LNHDA, CDR2 SQIVND (reference sequence). The junction had 23 bases not matched to a gene; V was cut back by 6 bases and J by 13 bases. The CDR3 is 19 amino acids. CDR3 coding DNA: TGTGCCAGTAGGGACAGGGGCTCCTTTGGGACTAGCGGGAGTAGGCCCCAGTACTTC. Translation gives CASRDRGSFGTSGSRPQYF.

The V call is TRBV6-5, the J call TRBJ1-4, with 10 positions matching TRBD1. The trim removed 6 bases at V and 7 bases at J, leaving 5 bases unmatched. Per germline, CDR1 MNHEY and CDR2 SVGAGI. CDR3 length equals 14 residues. The DNA of the CDR3 is TGTGCCAGCAGGGGACAGGGGCAGAGTGAAAAACTGTTTTTT. Translating it yields CASRGQGQSEKLFF.

The gene calls are TRBV28 and TRBJ1-1; 8 nucleotides agree with TRBD1. This CDR3 contains 14 residues. The junction had 6 bases not matched to a gene; V was cut back by 5 bases and J by 4 bases. Germline V gene data show CDR1 as MDHEN and CDR2 as SYDVKM. The CDR3 here is CASSLITGGTEAFF. DNA of the CDR3: TGTGCCAGCAGTCTAATTACAGGGGGCACTGAAGCTTTCTTT.